These 32 T cell receptor beta chains were all obtained from the same sample, sequenced in a study of cytomegalovirus exposure and HLA in healthy donors (dated by TCRdb to about 2017). The method behind the library was the immunoSEQ multiplex PCR assay. TCRdb obtained this table from immuneACCESS and retained in-frame rearrangements with V and J assigned. These tables miss some clones; where compared with another copy, unresolved V genes account for less than half of the shortfall, and the remainder is unexplained. Counted in this sample were about 110,000 clones; 90% to 97% of them appeared once. Of the sample, under 0.75% is held by the ten largest clones. Input material: PBMCs. Receptors were obtained from a woman between 18 and 29 years old in good health and CMV-seronegative.

The chain combines TRBV7-8 with TRBJ1-3; D ambiguous. Germline V gene sequence: CDR1 SGHVS, CDR2 FQNEAQ. Trimming removed 5 bases at V and 0 bases at J, with 11 bases between. The CDR3 sequence is 15 residues long. CDR3 amino acids: CASSPGIHSGNTIYF. CDR3 sequence (DNA): TGTGCCAGCAGCCCCGGGATTCACTCTGGAAACACCATATATTTT.

The rearrangement joins TRBV2 to TRBJ1-4; TRBD1 matches 8 bases. Trimming removed 7 bases from V and 3 bases from J; junction bases left unmatched: 7. Germline V gives CDR1 SNHLY, CDR2 FYNNEI. The CDR3 loop spans 15 amino acids. The CDR3 reads CASTPSGGSNEKLFF. CDR3 nucleotide sequence: TGTGCCAGCACCCCCTCAGGGGGCTCTAATGAAAAACTGTTTTTT.

The chain carries TRBV6-1 and TRBJ2-7; tentatively, D is TRBD2 (5 bases). The CDR3 has 14 residues. Germline V gene lookup returns CDR1 MNHNS and CDR2 SASEGT. Trimming removed 0 bases at V and 3 bases at J, with 9 bases between. CDR3 DNA sequence: TGTGCCAGCAGTGAAGCGCACAGCGGCTACGAGCAGTACTTC. This codes for CASSEAHSGYEQYF.

The chain uses TRBV7-3 and TRBJ1-1; D not resolved. V was pared by 2 bases and J by 0 bases, with 22 bases between. CDR3 length: 19 amino acids. Germline-derived CDR1 and CDR2 are SGHTA and FQGTGA. The CDR3 bases are TGTGCCAGCAGCTTATTCGGGCCCCCTTTCGAGGGCCTGAACACTGAAGCTTTCTTT. As protein: CASSLFGPPFEGLNTEAFF.

The chain recombines TRBV18 with TRBJ1-2, with 8 positions matching TRBD1. V gave up 5 bases and J gave up 4 bases; unmatched junction bases: 15. The CDR3 contains 17 residues. In germline, CDR1 is KGHSH, CDR2 LQKENI. The DNA of the CDR3 is TGTGCCAGCTCAACGACATCCGCCAGGGGGCAGGCCTATGGCTACACCTTC. It yields the protein CASSTTSARGQAYGYTF.

A note on this clone: One end of the junction fails to match germline, which may point to a read error. This sequence joins TRBV5-1 and TRBJ2-3, with 7 positions matching TRBD2. The CDR3 has 13 amino acids. The germline gives CDR1 SGHRS, CDR2 YFSETQ. The CDR3 nucleotides are TGCGCCAGCAGCATGACTAGCAGAGATACGCAGTATTTT. Its protein is CASSMTSRDTQYF.

The rearrangement links TRBV7-6 to TRBJ1-2; 8 bases are shared with TRBD1. Germline V gene lookup returns CDR1 SGHVS and CDR2 FNYEAQ. The CDR3 totals 15 residues. J was trimmed by 1 base and V by 4 bases; bases with no gene match: 5. CDR3 nucleotide sequence: TGTGCCAGCAGCTATCAGACAGGGGATAACTATGGCTACACCTTC. Its translation: CASSYQTGDNYGYTF.

This clone was recorded once. The rearrangement joins TRBV4-3 to TRBJ2-5; D remains unclear. CDR3 length: 17 residues. The germline CDR1 and CDR2 sequences are LGHNA and YSLEER. Trimming removed 1 base at V and 2 bases at J, with 17 bases between. The CDR3 loop is CASSQASPRSKQETQYF. The CDR3 DNA reads as TGCGCCAGCAGCCAAGCCTCCCCGAGGTCCAAACAAGAGACCCAGTACTTC.

The V call is TRBV4-1, the J call TRBJ2-7; D may be TRBD1 (6 bases). Germline V gives CDR1 MGHRA, CDR2 YSYEKL. The V end was cut by 1 base, the J end by 4 bases, with 14 bases between. The CDR3 is made up of 15 amino acids. CDR3 coding DNA: TGCGCCAGCAGCCAAGTCTATTTAGGGGGTTACGAGCAGTACTTC. Translating it yields CASSQVYLGGYEQYF.

The chain is built from TRBV6-5 and TRBJ1-3; no firm D call. Germline CDR1 is MNHEY and CDR2 is SVGAGI. The CDR3 contains 15 residues. The V gene lost 2 bases and the J gene lost 1 base, with 9 bases spanning the gap. CDR3 DNA sequence: TGTGCCAGCAGTTACACTGGGCCTTCTGGAAACACCATATATTTT. Translating gives CASSYTGPSGNTIYF.

The V gene is TRBV16, the J gene TRBJ2-1; D unclear. Germline V gene sequence: CDR1 KGHSY, CDR2 FQNENV. V gave up 2 bases and J gave up 9 bases, with 11 bases separating them. CDR3 length: 13 amino acids. The CDR3, as DNA: TGTGCCAGCAGCCAAGCCAGGTTTAGTGAGCAGTTCTTC. The encoded protein is CASSQARFSEQFF.

The chain joins TRBV13 to TRBJ2-3, with 8 nucleotides matching TRBD2. The CDR3 is 16 residues long. CDR1 and CDR2 (germline): PRHDT, FYEKMQ (reference sequence). J gave up 0 bases and V 6 bases, and 8 bases lay outside the gene matches. The chain's CDR3 is CASSEGRGVSTDTQYF. The CDR3 DNA is TGTGCCAGCAGTGAGGGGCGGGGGGTTAGCACAGATACGCAGTATTTT. Using reference TRBV13 and TRBJ2-3 for the parts outside the CDR3, the full variable domain is AAGVIQSPRHLIKEKRETATLKCYPIPRHDTVYWYQQGPGQDPQFLISFYEKMQSDKGSIPDRFSAQQFSDYHSELNMSSLELGDSALYFCASSEGRGVSTDTQYFGPGTRLTVL.

CDR3 residues: CASSLSGGGNQPQHF. In DNA form, the CDR3 reads TGTGCCAGCAGCCTGTCGGGCGGGGGGAATCAGCCCCAGCATTTT. The V call is TRBV5-5, the J call TRBJ1-5; tentatively, D is TRBD1 (5 bases). Germline CDR1 reads SGHKS; CDR2 reads YYEKEE (reference sequence). V was cut by 4 bases and J by 4 bases, with 15 bases left in between. The CDR3 is 15 amino acids.

This chain connects TRBV7-2 to TRBJ1-6; tentatively, D is TRBD1 (5 bases). The CDR3 length is 18 residues. Germline V lookup: CDR1 SGHTA, CDR2 FQGNSA. The V end was cut by 5 bases, the J end by 3 bases, with 20 bases between. CDR3 loop: CASSPHWAGLRYNSPLHF. In DNA form, the CDR3 reads TGTGCCAGCAGCCCGCATTGGGCAGGGCTCCGCTATAATTCACCCCTCCACTTT.

V is TRBV7-2 and J is TRBJ1-2, with 7 bases that match TRBD1. CDR1 and CDR2 from the germline V gene are SGHTA and FQGNSA. The junction had 12 bases not matched to a gene; V was cut back by 4 bases and J by 7 bases. The CDR3 runs 15 residues. The CDR3 region has the DNA TGTGCCAGCAGCTCTAGGGGGCAAAGAACTGGTGGCTACACCTTC. Translation gives CASSSRGQRTGGYTF.

Only one count was recorded for this clone. The chain is built from TRBV11-2 and TRBJ1-6; possibly TRBD1 for D (5 bases). Germline CDR1 reads SGHAT; CDR2 reads FQNNGV. This CDR3 is built from 17 residues. Trimming took off 7 bases at V and 0 bases at J, with 16 bases between the two ends. DNA of the CDR3: TGTGCCAGCAACAACCGGGGGGGAAGCTCCTATAATTCACCCCTCCACTTT. It encodes CASNNRGGSSYNSPLHF.

The rearrangement links TRBV5-6 to TRBJ1-5; perhaps TRBD1 as D (5 bases). Trimming pared 4 bases from V and 0 bases from J, leaving 17 bases between. The CDR3 covers 17 residues. Germline V gives CDR1 SGHDT, CDR2 YYEEEE. CDR3 sequence: CASSRWGTGDSNQPQHF. Here the CDR3 DNA reads TGTGCCAGCAGCCGATGGGGTACAGGAGATAGCAATCAGCCCCAGCATTTT.

The chain is built from TRBV28 and TRBJ2-7; a weak D match, TRBD1 (6 bases). CDR1 is MDHEN, CDR2 SYDVKM, per germline. The CDR3 totals 15 residues. V was trimmed by 6 bases and J by 0 bases, leaving 15 bases between them. CDR3 amino acids: CASSPTGLTSYEQYF. CDR3 nucleotides: TGTGCCAGCAGCCCAACAGGGCTCACCTCCTACGAGCAGTACTTC.

The rearrangement joins TRBV30 to TRBJ1-5; unclear D gene. The V end was cut by 3 bases, the J end by 4 bases, with 10 bases between. The germline gives CDR1 GTSNPN, CDR2 SVGIG (reference sequence). The CDR3 length is 13 residues. The CDR3 loop reads CAWSAGKNQPQHF. The CDR3 nucleotides are TGTGCCTGGAGCGCGGGAAAAAATCAGCCCCAGCATTTT.

This chain connects TRBV28 to TRBJ2-3; TRBD2 agrees at 9 bases. The CDR3 is 17 amino acids. Germline V gene lookup returns CDR1 MDHEN and CDR2 SYDVKM. The J segment lost 1 base and the V segment lost 6 bases, leaving 11 bases of the junction unmatched. CDR3 coding DNA: TGTGCCAGCAGCAAAGGCTTATTAGCGGGGGGCACAGATACGCAGTATTTT. It translates to CASSKGLLAGGTDTQYF.

The CDR3 protein is CASSPERLYYGYTF. DNA for the CDR3: TGCGCCAGCAGCCCGGAGCGTCTCTACTATGGCTACACCTTC. The V call is TRBV5-1, the J call TRBJ1-2, with D unclear. The CDR3 has 14 residues. The germline V and J ends were trimmed by 4 bases and 3 bases, with 13 bases remaining between them. Per the germline V gene, CDR1 is SGHRS and CDR2 is YFSETQ.

The chain couples TRBV15 to TRBJ2-3; D unresolved. The CDR3 extends over 15 amino acids. CDR1 and CDR2 (germline): LNHNV, YYDKDF (reference sequence). With 1 base removed from V and 2 bases from J, the gap between germline ends came to 10 bases. The CDR3 DNA follows: TGTGCCACCAGCAGAGGAGGCAGTGACACAGATACGCAGTATTTT. Protein: CATSRGGSDTDTQYF.

The chain has TRBV6-5 and TRBJ2-3, with TRBD1 identical over 8 bases. Unmatched junction bases numbered 8, after V lost 0 bases and J lost 6 bases. Germline assignment: CDR1 MNHEY and CDR2 SVGAGI. The CDR3 covers 16 residues. CDR3 coding DNA: TGTGCCAGCAGTTACTCGAGGGCAGGGGGCGGGGATACGCAGTATTTT. Protein product: CASSYSRAGGGDTQYF.

The CDR3 loop reads CASSPDRASNYGYTF. CDR3 nucleotides: TGTGCCAGCAGTCCTGACAGGGCCTCTAACTATGGCTACACCTTC. The chain employs TRBV6-5 and TRBJ1-2, with 7 bases fitting TRBD1. The V gene end was trimmed by 5 bases and the J gene end by 0 bases; junction bases not matched to a gene: 6. This CDR3 is built from 15 residues. Germline CDR1 and CDR2: MNHEY and SVGAGI.

This chain uses TRBV18 with TRBJ2-2; the D gene is possibly TRBD2 (7 bases). Germline CDR1 and CDR2: KGHSH and LQKENI. This CDR3 spans 17 amino acids. Trimming took 3 bases from V and 0 from J, leaving 14 bases between them. CDR3 loop: CASSPRGAATNTGELFF. In nucleotides, the CDR3 is TGTGCCAGCTCACCCCGGGGGGCGGCGACGAACACCGGGGAGCTGTTTTTT. The whole variable domain, remainder taken from reference TRBV18 and TRBJ2-2, is NAGVMQNPRHLVRRRGQEARLRCSPMKGHSHVYWYRQLPEEGLKFMVYLQKENIIDESGMPKERFSAEFPKEGPSILRIQQVVRGDSAAYFCASSPRGAATNTGELFFGEGSRLTVL.

The rearrangement joins TRBV19 to TRBJ2-7; perhaps TRBD1 as D (6 bases). This CDR3 has 14 amino acids. Germline CDR1 and CDR2: LNHDA and SQIVND (reference sequence). V lost 5 bases and J lost 2, with 13 bases in between. CDR3 nucleotides: TGTGCCAGTAGTTCTCATGGGGGCGCCTACGAGCAGTACTTC. This gives the protein CASSSHGGAYEQYF.

The chain uses TRBV27 and TRBJ2-1; D is ambiguous. Germline assignment: CDR1 MNHEY and CDR2 SMNVEV (reference sequence). This CDR3 region has 15 residues. V was shortened by 2 bases and J by 2 bases, with 10 bases between the two germline ends. CDR3 loop: CASSLVGWTYNEQFF. The DNA for the CDR3 is TGTGCCAGCAGTTTAGTCGGGTGGACCTACAATGAGCAGTTCTTC.

J is TRBJ1-2 and V is TRBV6-6; TRBD1 matches 7 bases. Germline V CDR1 and CDR2: MNHNY, SVGAGI (reference sequence). Trimming cost V 6 bases and J 3 bases; bases outside gene matches: 7. The CDR3 contains 14 residues. In nucleotides, the CDR3 is TGTGCCAGCAGGGACAGAGACAGGGACTATGGCTACACCTTC. Translating it yields CASRDRDRDYGYTF.

V and J are TRBV7-2 and TRBJ2-1, with D possibly TRBD2 on 6 matching bases. CDR3 length equals 15 residues. Germline V CDR1 and CDR2: SGHTA, FQGNSA. Trimming took 0 bases from V and 3 from J, leaving 9 bases between them. The CDR3 reads CASSLAWRGYNEQFF. DNA for the CDR3: TGTGCCAGCAGCTTAGCGTGGCGGGGCTACAATGAGCAGTTCTTC. The full variable domain, its missing parts supplied by reference TRBV7-2 and TRBJ2-1, is GAGVSQSPSNKVTEKGKDVELRCDPISGHTALYWYRQSLGQGLEFLIYFQGNSAPDKSGLPSDRFSAERTGGSVSTLTIQRTQQEDSAVYLCASSLAWRGYNEQFFGPGTRLTVL.

The rearrangement links TRBV28 to TRBJ2-5, with 11 nucleotides matching TRBD1. Per germline, CDR1 MDHEN and CDR2 SYDVKM. With V trimmed by 5 bases and J by 5 bases, 10 bases remained unmatched. This CDR3 comprises 16 residues. The DNA of the CDR3 is TGTGCCAGCAGTACCCGGGGACAGGGGGTGGGGGAGACCCAGTACTTC. It translates to CASSTRGQGVGETQYF.

This clone was picked up one time. This chain's CDR3 is CSVEETTGGNGIHGYTF. The CDR3 nucleotides read TGCAGCGTTGAAGAAACTACAGGGGGCAACGGTATTCATGGCTACACCTTC. The chain joins TRBV29-1 to TRBJ1-2, with TRBD1 matching 9 bases. CDR1 is SQVTM, CDR2 ANQGSEA, per germline. The CDR3 loop spans 17 amino acids. V was pared by 0 bases and J by 6 bases, with 14 bases of the junction left unmatched.

V usage is TRBV6-5 and J usage is TRBJ1-4, with a tentative D call TRBD1 (6 bases). V was trimmed by 10 bases and J by 4 bases, leaving 19 bases between them. This CDR3 region has 15 residues. The germline gives CDR1 MNHEY, CDR2 SVGAGI. The CDR3 spells CATKSVTGINEKLFF. DNA for the CDR3: TGTGCCACCAAATCGGTGACAGGCATTAATGAAAAACTGTTTTTT.